These 20 T cell receptor beta chains share one sample of origin, sequenced in a study of blood T cells in healthy people across ages. A J-beta primer mix and a sample-barcoded 5' primer were used in a second PCR of about 7 to 12 cycles. TCRdb reprocessed the 5' RACE reads via MiXCR and lists one record per CDR3 protein. The repertoire holds approximately 600,000 distinct CDR3 sequences, with around 54% as singletons. Source material: blood. The receptors originated from a man aged 55 to 70 in good health.

On this clonotype itself: A far larger clone is a single base away, which makes a read error likely. No conserved phenylalanine or tryptophan is present at the end of the CDR3, so a read error is the likely explanation. This chain connects TRBV12-3 or TRBV12-4 to TRBJ2-3; weak D call: TRBD1 (6 bases). The ends were cut back, 3 bases at V and 4 bases at J, with 11 bases in the middle. The CDR3 runs to 14 residues. The CDR3 is CASSFRGTADTQYS. In DNA form, the CDR3 reads TGTGCCAGCAGTTTTAGGGGGACCGCAGATACGCAGTATTCT.

The chain links TRBV18 to TRBJ2-3; D could derive from TRBD1 or TRBD2 (5 bases each). The V end lost 6 bases, the J end lost 0 bases, and 13 bases lay between the germline ends. CDR3 size: 15 residues. Germline lookup yields CDR1 KGHSH and CDR2 LQKENI. CDR3 amino acids: CASSPGAASTDTQYF. The CDR3, as DNA: TGTGCCAGCTCTCCCGGGGCAGCAAGCACAGATACGCAGTATTTT.

This clonotype was counted a few times. J is TRBJ1-5 and V is TRBV24-1; D is undetermined. Trimming removed 2 bases at V and 0 bases at J, with 13 bases between. In germline, CDR1 is KGHDR, CDR2 SFDVKD. The CDR3 has 17 residues. As DNA, the CDR3 is TGTGCCACCAGTGATTCCCTCGGGGAGTATAGCAATCAGCCCCAGCATTTT. Its protein product is CATSDSLGEYSNQPQHF.

The V gene is TRBV3-1, the J gene TRBJ1-5; 8 bases are shared with TRBD1. Germline V CDR1 and CDR2: LGHDT, YNNKEL (reference sequence). The CDR3 covers 17 residues. The V gene end was trimmed by 4 bases and the J gene end by 2 bases; junction bases not matched to a gene: 10. Written as DNA, the CDR3 is TGTGCCAGCAGCCCGCACGACAGGGGAGGTGGCAATCAGCCCCAGCATTTT. Translating it yields CASSPHDRGGGNQPQHF.

The chain uses TRBV20-1 and TRBJ1-4, with 9 bases aligning to TRBD1. The V and J ends lost 0 bases and 8 bases, in that order; junction bases with no gene match: 7. The CDR3 runs to 15 residues. CDR1 DFQATT and CDR2 SNEGSKA come from the germline V gene (reference sequence). The CDR3 is CSARDLATGGEKLFF. CDR3 DNA: TGCAGTGCTAGAGATCTGGCGACAGGGGGGGAAAAACTGTTTTTT.

The chain is built from TRBV9 and TRBJ2-7; 8 bases map to TRBD2. This CDR3 spans 14 amino acids. Trimming cost V 2 bases and J 4 bases; bases outside gene matches: 5. Germline CDR1 and CDR2: SGDLS and YYNGEE. The CDR3 spells CASSVGTSLYEQYF. The CDR3 nucleotides are TGTGCCAGCAGCGTGGGGACTAGTTTATACGAGCAGTACTTC.

The chain combines TRBV7-8 with TRBJ2-1, with D possibly being TRBD1 (6 bases). V was trimmed by 5 bases and J by 5 bases, leaving 13 bases between them. Germline loops: CDR1 SGHVS, CDR2 FQNEAQ. The CDR3 length is 14 residues. The CDR3: CASSPATGHNEQFF. CDR3 nucleotide sequence: TGTGCCAGCAGCCCGGCGACAGGACACAATGAGCAGTTCTTC.

The gene calls are TRBV7-2 and TRBJ2-1; 8 nucleotides agree with TRBD2. CDR3 length: 16 residues. The ends lost 2 bases at V and 4 bases at J; junction bases unmatched: 7. Germline V gives CDR1 SGHTA, CDR2 FQGNSA. CDR3 bases: TGTGCCAGCAGCTTACACGAGCGGGGGCTTTACAATGAGCAGTTCTTC. This codes for CASSLHERGLYNEQFF.

This chain uses TRBV25-1 with TRBJ1-2; unclear D gene. This CDR3 comprises 13 residues. Trimming left V 4 bases short and J 2 bases short, with 8 bases between. Per the germline V gene, CDR1 is MGHDK and CDR2 is SYGVNS. The CDR3 protein is CASSGPSNYGYTF. The CDR3 coding sequence is TGTGCCAGCAGTGGACCGAGCAACTATGGCTACACCTTC.

The chain carries TRBV2 and TRBJ2-7; 7 bases are a match to TRBD2. CDR3 size: 14 residues. Germline CDR1 reads SNHLY; CDR2 reads FYNNEI. V shed 0 bases, J shed 6 bases, and the junction held 5 bases outside the gene matches. The CDR3 protein is CASSEALRGVEQYF. Here the CDR3 DNA reads TGTGCCAGCAGTGAAGCGCTTCGGGGGGTCGAGCAGTACTTC.

This chain connects TRBV28 to TRBJ1-1; D possibly corresponds to TRBD1 (6 bases). The length of the CDR3 is 17 residues. Trimming left V 5 bases short and J 4 bases short, with 23 bases between. CDR1 is MDHEN, CDR2 SYDVKM, per germline. Written as DNA, the CDR3 is TGTGCCAGCAGTATTTTTGGGCTTACAGGGTACGGCACTGAAGCTTTCTTT. Protein: CASSIFGLTGYGTEAFF.

CDR3 residues: CAIAGFRNTEAFF. The CDR3 DNA reads TGTGCCATCGCGGGTTTCCGGAACACTGAAGCTTTCTTT. This chain links TRBV28 with TRBJ1-1; no definite D call. The V and J ends lost 10 bases and 1 base respectively, with 13 bases between them. Germline V lookup: CDR1 MDHEN, CDR2 SYDVKM. CDR3 length equals 13 residues.

This rearrangement joins TRBV6-1 to TRBJ1-1; D is unresolved. In germline, CDR1 is MNHNS, CDR2 SASEGT. V gave up 4 bases and J gave up 5 bases, with 14 bases separating them. CDR3 length equals 14 residues. CDR3 coding DNA: TGTGCCAGCAGTGTTGTTGAGGGCCCGACTGAAGCTTTCTTT. This codes for CASSVVEGPTEAFF.

The chain carries TRBV2 and TRBJ1-5; unclear D gene. Germline CDR1 reads SNHLY; CDR2 reads FYNNEI. The CDR3 extends over 15 amino acids. Trimming removed 1 base from V and 2 bases from J, with 9 bases in between. The CDR3 DNA reads as TGTGCCAGCAGTGAAGGCATCAATCGCAATCAGCCCCAGCATTTT. Residues: CASSEGINRNQPQHF.

The chain recombines TRBV5-1 with TRBJ2-6, with a tentative D call TRBD1 (5 bases). The CDR3 is made up of 14 amino acids. The germline V and J ends were trimmed by 7 bases and 2 bases, with 10 bases remaining between them. Looked up from germline, CDR1 is SGHRS and CDR2 is YFSETQ. This chain's CDR3 is CASRRVPGANVLTF. As DNA, the CDR3 is TGCGCCAGCCGCAGGGTTCCTGGGGCCAACGTCCTGACTTTC.

The chain has TRBV25-1 and TRBJ2-1; D is tentatively TRBD1 or TRBD2 (5 bases each). Germline CDR1 and CDR2: MGHDK and SYGVNS. V lost 10 bases and J lost 2, with 12 bases in between. This CDR3 is 13 amino acids long. The CDR3 DNA reads as TGTGCCACCCGGGACGGAGCCTACAATGAGCAGTTCTTC. Translated, it gives CATRDGAYNEQFF.

The genes are TRBV28 and TRBJ1-1; D uncertain. The germline gives CDR1 MDHEN, CDR2 SYDVKM. This CDR3 contains 12 residues. V dropped 7 bases and J dropped 1 base, with 7 bases sitting between them. CDR3 in DNA: TGTGCCAGCACCATGGCGAACACTGAAGCTTTCTTT. This codes for CASTMANTEAFF.

This clonotype has a single count. A much larger clone differs by one base, so this may be a read error. The chain combines TRBV7-2 with TRBJ2-7; 7 nucleotides line up with TRBD2. The CDR3 totals 14 residues. CDR1 is SGHTA and CDR2 is FQGNSA in the germline V gene. V shed 5 bases and J 3 bases; nucleotides not matched to a gene: 7. The CDR3 sequence: CASSTSGVFYEQYF. The DNA for the CDR3 is TGTGCCAGCAGCACCAGCGGGGTCTTCTACGAGCAGTACTTC.

V and J are TRBV2 and TRBJ1-2, with D unclear. From germline, CDR1 is SNHLY and CDR2 FYNNEI. The V end was cut by 7 bases, the J end by 1 base, with 19 bases between. The CDR3 runs 16 residues. CDR3 sequence: CASNPPAGILNYGYTF. CDR3 nucleotides: TGTGCCAGCAATCCCCCAGCTGGGATCCTTAACTATGGCTACACCTTC.

The chain has TRBV27 and TRBJ2-5; 9 bases align to TRBD1. This CDR3 region has 16 residues. Losses at the gene ends were 5 bases for V and 1 base for J; bases not matched to a gene: 8. Germline CDR1 MNHEY, CDR2 SMNVEV (reference sequence). CDR3 in DNA: TGTGCCAGCAGTCTGTATTGGGACAGGGTCCAAGAGACCCAGTACTTC. Translated: CASSLYWDRVQETQYF.